This T cell receptor (beta chain) was found in a study of cytomegalovirus exposure and HLA in healthy donors. Study-wide findings and caveats: A missense DCLRE1C variant was associated with V- and J-gene trimming of TCR beta chains in a later analysis, and an independent cohort replicated the association. The presence/absence work took it that sequencing depth was about the same across donors. HLA alleles showed associations with some 15,000 TCR beta sequences in a later analysis, at a 0.05 false discovery rate.

For this clone: As yet, its antigen is unknown. The junction and the germline gene differ at one end; a read error may be behind it.

The donors, nominally healthy at sampling, likely had unrecorded immune exposures. PCR used 60 Vbeta primers and 13 Jbeta primers. Some clones are missing from TCRdb's copy, which holds only in-frame ones; the method was immunoSEQ multiplex PCR. This table holds a few hundred thousand clones, about four fifths found once. This TCR derives from a man aged 30 to 39 in good health and CMV-seronegative. The specimen sequenced was PBMCs.

For the CDR3, the DNA is TGTGCCGGCAGCCTGGCAGGGTCCGCCTACGAGCAGTACTTC. Its translation is CAGSLAGSAYEQYF. This sequence joins TRBV5-4 and TRBJ2-7; possible D gene TRBD1, 5 bases. This CDR3 region has 14 residues. Germline CDR1 reads SGHNT; CDR2 reads YYREEE (reference sequence).